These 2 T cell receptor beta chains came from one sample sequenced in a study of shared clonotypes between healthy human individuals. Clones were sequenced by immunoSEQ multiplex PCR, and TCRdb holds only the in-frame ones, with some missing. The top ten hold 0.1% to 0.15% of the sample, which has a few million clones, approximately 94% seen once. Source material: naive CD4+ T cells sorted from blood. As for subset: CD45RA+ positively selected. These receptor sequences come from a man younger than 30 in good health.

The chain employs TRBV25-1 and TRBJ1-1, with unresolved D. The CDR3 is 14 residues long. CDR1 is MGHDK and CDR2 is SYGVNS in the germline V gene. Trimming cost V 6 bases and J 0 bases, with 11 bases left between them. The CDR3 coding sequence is TGTGCCAGCAGGGACTCCTTGGTGAACACTGAAGCTTTCTTT. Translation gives CASRDSLVNTEAFF.

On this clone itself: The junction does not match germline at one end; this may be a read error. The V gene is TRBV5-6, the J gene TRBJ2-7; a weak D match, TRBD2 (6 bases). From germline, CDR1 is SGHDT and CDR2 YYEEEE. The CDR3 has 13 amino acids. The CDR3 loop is CASSHGGSYGQYF. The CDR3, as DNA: TGTGCCAGCAGCCACGGGGGAAGTTACGGGCAGTACTTC.